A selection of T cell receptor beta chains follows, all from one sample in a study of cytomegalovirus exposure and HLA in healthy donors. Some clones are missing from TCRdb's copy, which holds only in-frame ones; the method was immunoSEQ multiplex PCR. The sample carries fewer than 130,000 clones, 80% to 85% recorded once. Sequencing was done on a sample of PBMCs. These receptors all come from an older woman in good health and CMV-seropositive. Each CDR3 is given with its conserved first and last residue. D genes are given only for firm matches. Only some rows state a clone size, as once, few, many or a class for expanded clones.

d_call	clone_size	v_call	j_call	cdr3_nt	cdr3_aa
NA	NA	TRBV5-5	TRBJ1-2	TGTGCCAGCAGCCTCGCCGTGGGGTGGCAGGGCAACTATGGCTACACCTTC	CASSLAVGWQGNYGYTF
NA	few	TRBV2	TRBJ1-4	TGTGCCAGCAGTGCAGACTTGCGTTTCCTGTTTTTT	CASSADLRFLFF
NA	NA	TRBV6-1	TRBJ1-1	TGTGCCAGCACGCGAAACACTGAAGCTTTCTTT	CASTRNTEAFF
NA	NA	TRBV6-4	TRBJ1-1	TGTGCCAGCAGTGACTCGAGACAGCCACCCCACTCAGATGTGAACACTGAAGCTTTCTTT	CASSDSRQPPHSDVNTEAFF
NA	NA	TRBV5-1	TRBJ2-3	TGCGCCAGCAGCTTGGGCGTGGGGCAAAGCACAGATACGCAGTATTTT	CASSLGVGQSTDTQYF
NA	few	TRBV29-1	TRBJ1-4	TGCAGCGTTGAAGACGGTAATGAAAAACTGTTTTTT	CSVEDGNEKLFF
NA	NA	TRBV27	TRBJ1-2	TGTGCCAGCAGTACGCCTACTAACTATGGCTACACCTTC	CASSTPTNYGYTF
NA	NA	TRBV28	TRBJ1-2	TGTGCCAGCGAGCAGGTACCCCCTAACTATGGCTACACCTTC	CASEQVPPNYGYTF
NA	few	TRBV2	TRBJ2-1	TGTGCCAGCAGTGACCGTGAGCAGTTCTTC	CASSDREQFF
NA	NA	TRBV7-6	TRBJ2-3	TGTGCCAGCAGCGTGGGGCTGAATGAGTATACGCAGTATTTT	CASSVGLNEYTQYF
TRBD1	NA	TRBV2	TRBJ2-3	TGTGCCACTTCATCCCGGACAGGGGGAGATACGCAGTATTTT	CATSSRTGGDTQYF
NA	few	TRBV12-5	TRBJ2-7	TGTGCTAGTGGTTTGCGCACAGGGGAGGTTCTGAGGGAGCAGTACTTC	CASGLRTGEVLREQYF
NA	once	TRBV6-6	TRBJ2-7	TGTGCCAGCATTGGACTACTCTACGAGCAGTACTTC	CASIGLLYEQYF
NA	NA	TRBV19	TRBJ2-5	TGTGCCAGTAGACCCGGTTTTCGGGGGGCTTGGGAGCAGTACTTC	CASRPGFRGAWEQYF
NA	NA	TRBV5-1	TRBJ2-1	TGCGCCAGCAGCGCCCCTGCGTCTGAGCAGTTCTTC	CASSAPASEQFF
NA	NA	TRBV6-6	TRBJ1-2	TGTGCCAGCAGCACACAGGGTAGTAATAGCTACACCTTC	CASSTQGSNSYTF
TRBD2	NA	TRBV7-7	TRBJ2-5	TGTGCCAGCAGCAAGACTAGCGGGAGGGCCCAAGAGACCCAGTACTTC	CASSKTSGRAQETQYF
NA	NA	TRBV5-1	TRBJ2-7	TGCGCCAGCAGCTTGGTTGGCTTATCCTACGAGCAGTACTTC	CASSLVGLSYEQYF
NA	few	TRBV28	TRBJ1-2	TGTGCCAGCAGGCCGGGGGGCTATGGCTACACCTTC	CASRPGGYGYTF
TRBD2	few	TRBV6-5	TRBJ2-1	TGTGCCAGCAGCCTCACTAGCGGGACCTACAATGAGCAGTTCTTC	CASSLTSGTYNEQFF
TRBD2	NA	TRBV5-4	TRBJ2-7	TGTGCCAGCAGCTTTAGCGGGAGTATCTACGAGCAGTACTTC	CASSFSGSIYEQYF
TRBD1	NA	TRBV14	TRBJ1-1	TGTGCCAGCAGCCAAGGGAACCGGGACAGGGGGCTGAGGGGGGACACTGAAGCTTTCTTT	CASSQGNRDRGLRGDTEAFF
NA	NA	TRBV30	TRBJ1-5	TGTGCCTGGAGTGTAAGGAGTCATCAGCCCCAGCATTTT	CAWSVRSHQPQHF
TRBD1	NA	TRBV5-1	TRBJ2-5	TGCGCCAGCAGCTTGTACAAGGGGACAGGGGGAGAGACCCAGTACTTC	CASSLYKGTGGETQYF
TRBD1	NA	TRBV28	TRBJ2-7	TGTGCCAGCAGTTCTTCCCGGGACAGCTACGAGCAGTACTTC	CASSSSRDSYEQYF
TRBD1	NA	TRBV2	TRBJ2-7	TGTGCCAGCAGGGGACAGCCGACTAATTACGAGCAGTACTTC	CASRGQPTNYEQYF
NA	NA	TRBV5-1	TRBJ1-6	TGCGCCAGCAGCTTGGCAGGGCTCTCTAATTCACCCCTCCACTTT	CASSLAGLSNSPLHF
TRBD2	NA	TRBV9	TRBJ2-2	TGTGCCAGCACCGGAAGGCTCGGACTAGCGGGAGATACCGGGGAGCTGTTTTTT	CASTGRLGLAGDTGELFF
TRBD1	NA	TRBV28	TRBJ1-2	TGTGCCAGCAGTCGTGGACAGGGACACTATGGCTACACCTTC	CASSRGQGHYGYTF
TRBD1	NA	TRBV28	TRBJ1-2	TGTGCCAGCAGTTTATACAGGGGAGGTTATGGCTACACCTTC	CASSLYRGGYGYTF